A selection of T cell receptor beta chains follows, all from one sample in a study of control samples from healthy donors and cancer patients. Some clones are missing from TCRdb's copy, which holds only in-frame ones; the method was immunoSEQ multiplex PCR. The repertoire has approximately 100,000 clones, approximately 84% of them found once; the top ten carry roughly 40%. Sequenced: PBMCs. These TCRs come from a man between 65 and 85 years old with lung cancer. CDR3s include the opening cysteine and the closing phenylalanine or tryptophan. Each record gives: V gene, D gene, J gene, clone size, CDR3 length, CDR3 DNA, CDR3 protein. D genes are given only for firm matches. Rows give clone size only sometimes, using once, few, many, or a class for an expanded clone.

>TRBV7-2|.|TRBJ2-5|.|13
TGTGCCAGCAGCTTAGGGACAGCCCTAAGGGAGTACTTC
CASSLGTALREYF
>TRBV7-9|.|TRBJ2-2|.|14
TGTGCCAGCAGAGAGGGGGTGAACACCGGGGAGCTGTTTTTT
CASREGVNTGELFF
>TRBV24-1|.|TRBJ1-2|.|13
TGTGCCACCAGTGACCCCGACAGCGCTGGCTACACCTTC
CATSDPDSAGYTF
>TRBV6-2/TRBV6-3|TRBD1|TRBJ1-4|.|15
TGTGCCAGCAGCCCGAGACAGGGGGCTTATGAAAAACTGTTTTTT
CASSPRQGAYEKLFF
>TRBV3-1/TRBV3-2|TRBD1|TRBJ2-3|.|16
TGTGCCAGCAGCCTTGACAGGGTTCGAAGCACAGATACGCAGTATTTT
CASSLDRVRSTDTQYF
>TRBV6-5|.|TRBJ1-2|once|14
TGTGCCAGCAGTTCCGCACCTAATTCGGGGGGCTACACCTTC
CASSSAPNSGGYTF
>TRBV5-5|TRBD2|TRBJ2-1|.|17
TGTGCCAGCAGCCCTCGGACTAGCGGGGGGGAATACAATGAGCAGTTCTTC
CASSPRTSGGEYNEQFF
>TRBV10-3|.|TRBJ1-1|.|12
TGTGCCATCAGTGAATCTGGAACTGAAGCTTTCTTT
CAISESGTEAFF
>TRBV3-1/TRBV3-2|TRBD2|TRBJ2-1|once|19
TGTGCCAGCAGCCATGTAGCTACTAGCGGGGGAAGTTCCTACAATGAGCAGTTCTTC
CASSHVATSGGSSYNEQFF
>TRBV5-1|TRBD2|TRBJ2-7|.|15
TGCGCCAGCAGCTTGGTAGGCGGGGGGGCATACGAGCAGTACTTC
CASSLVGGGAYEQYF
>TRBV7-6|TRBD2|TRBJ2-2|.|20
TGTGCCAGCAGCCTAATTGGGAGCTCGCGGGGGGGTTCGTACACTGGGGAGCTGTTTTTT
CASSLIGSSRGGSYTGELFF
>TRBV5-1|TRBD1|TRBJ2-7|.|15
TGCGCCAGCAGCCTAGGACAGGGGGTAACCTACGAGCAGTACTTC
CASSLGQGVTYEQYF
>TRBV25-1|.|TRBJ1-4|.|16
TGTGCCAGCAGTGAATTGAGGGCAGGGAGGGGTGAAAAACTGTTTTTT
CASSELRAGRGEKLFF
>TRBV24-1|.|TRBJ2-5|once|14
TGTGCCACCAGTGATCTTAGGGGGGGAGAGACCCAGTACTTC
CATSDLRGGETQYF
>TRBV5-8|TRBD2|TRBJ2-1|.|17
TGTGCCAGCAGCTTGGGGAGACTAGCGGGGGGGGACAATGAGCAGTTCTTC
CASSLGRLAGGDNEQFF
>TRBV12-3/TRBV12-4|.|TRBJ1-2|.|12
TGTGCCAGCAGTTCGGTGGAGAGGGGCTACACCTTC
CASSSVERGYTF
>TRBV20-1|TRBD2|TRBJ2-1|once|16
TGCAGTGCTAGTCATACTAGCGGGGGCTCCTACAATGAGCAGTTCTTC
CSASHTSGGSYNEQFF
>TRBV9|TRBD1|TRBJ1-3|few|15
TGTGCCAGCAGCGAGACAGGGTACTCTGGAAACACCATATATTTT
CASSETGYSGNTIYF
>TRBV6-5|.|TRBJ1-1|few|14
TGTGCCAGCTGCCGAACTGAAAGGGGAACTGAAGCTTTCTTT
CASCRTERGTEAFF
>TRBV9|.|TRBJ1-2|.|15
TGTGCCAGCAGCGTAGGTGCAGCAAATAACTATGGCTACACCTTC
CASSVGAANNYGYTF
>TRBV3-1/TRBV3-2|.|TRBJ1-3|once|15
TGTGCCAGCAGCCAAGATCCCTCCGGGGGAAACACCATATATTTT
CASSQDPSGGNTIYF
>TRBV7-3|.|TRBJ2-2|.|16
TGTGCCAGCAGCTTAAACCCACGGGGGGCCGTGGGGGAGCTGTTTTTT
CASSLNPRGAVGELFF
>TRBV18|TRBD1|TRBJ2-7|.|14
TGTGCCAGCTCCTCGACAGGGTCTTCGGGCGAGCAGTACTTC
CASSSTGSSGEQYF
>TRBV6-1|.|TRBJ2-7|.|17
TGTGCCAGCAGTGAAGCTCTCGGGGCGGAGTCGCCCTACGAGCAGTACTTC
CASSEALGAESPYEQYF
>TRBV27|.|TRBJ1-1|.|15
TGTGCCAGCAGTTTACGGGGGGGGGTGAACACTGAAGCTTTCTTT
CASSLRGGVNTEAFF
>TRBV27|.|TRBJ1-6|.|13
TGTGCCAGCAGTGGACTTTTTAATTCACCCCTCCACTTT
CASSGLFNSPLHF
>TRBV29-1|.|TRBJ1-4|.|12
TGCAGCGTCAAGACAGAGAATGAAAAACTGTTTTTT
CSVKTENEKLFF
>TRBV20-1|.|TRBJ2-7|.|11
TGCAGTGCTAGGTCCTCCTACGAGCAGTACTTC
CSARSSYEQYF
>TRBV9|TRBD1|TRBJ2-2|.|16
TGTGCCAGCAGCGTAGAGGGACAGGGTAACACCGGGGAGCTGTTTTTT
CASSVEGQGNTGELFF
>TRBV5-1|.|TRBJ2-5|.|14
TGCGCCAGCAGCGGCCGGGACGGACAAGAGACCCAGTACTTC
CASSGRDGQETQYF
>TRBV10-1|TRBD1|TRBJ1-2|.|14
TGCGCCAGCAGCCCTAACAGGGGTCGCGAGGGCTACACCTTC
CASSPNRGREGYTF
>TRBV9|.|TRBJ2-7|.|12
TGTGCCAGCAGCGTAGCCTCGTCCGAGCAGTACTTC
CASSVASSEQYF
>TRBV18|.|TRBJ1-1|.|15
TGTGCCAGCTCACCACGAGACAGGATGAACACTGAAGCTTTCTTT
CASSPRDRMNTEAFF
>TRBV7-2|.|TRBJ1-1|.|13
TGTGCCAGCAGCTCCGCACTGAACACTGAAGCTTTCTTT
CASSSALNTEAFF
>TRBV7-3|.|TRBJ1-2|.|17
TGTGCCAGCAGCTTTCGGGGCGCCCGTCCAGAGAACTATGGCTACACCTTC
CASSFRGARPENYGYTF
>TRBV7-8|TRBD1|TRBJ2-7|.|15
TGTGCCAGCAGCCGGGGGACAGGGGGCCGCTACGAGCAGTACTTC
CASSRGTGGRYEQYF
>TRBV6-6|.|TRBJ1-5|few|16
TGTGCCAGCAGTTACGGGAGGGGAAGACTCAATCAGCCCCAGCATTTT
CASSYGRGRLNQPQHF
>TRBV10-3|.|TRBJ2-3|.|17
TGTGCCATCAGTGATAACACGATGGGGGTAGGCACAGATACGCAGTATTTT
CAISDNTMGVGTDTQYF
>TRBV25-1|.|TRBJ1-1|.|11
TGTGCCACGGGGATTGGCACTGAAGCTTTCTTT
CATGIGTEAFF
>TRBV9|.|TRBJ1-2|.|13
TGTGCCAGCAGCGTAGCTGCAGGGAGTGGCTACACCTTC
CASSVAAGSGYTF
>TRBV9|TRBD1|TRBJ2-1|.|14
TGTGCCAGCAGCGCCAGGGACAGTCTAAATGAGCAGTTCTTC
CASSARDSLNEQFF
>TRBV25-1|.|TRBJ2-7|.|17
TGTGCCAGCAGTGAATCGAATCTCGGGCAGGGCGTTGACGAGCAGTACTTC
CASSESNLGQGVDEQYF
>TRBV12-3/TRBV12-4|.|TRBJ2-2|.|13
TGTGCCAGCAGCGCGGGGGCCACCGGGGAGCTGTTTTTT
CASSAGATGELFF
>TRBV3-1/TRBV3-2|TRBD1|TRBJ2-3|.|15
TGTGCCAGCCAACAGGGGGCTCTTAGCACAGATACGCAGTATTTT
CASQQGALSTDTQYF
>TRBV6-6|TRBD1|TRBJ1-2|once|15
TGTGCCAGCAGACTCTCCGGGACAGGGAACTATGGCTACACCTTC
CASRLSGTGNYGYTF
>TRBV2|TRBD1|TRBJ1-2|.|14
TGTGCCAGCAGTGGGACAGGGGTAAACTATGGCTACACCTTC
CASSGTGVNYGYTF
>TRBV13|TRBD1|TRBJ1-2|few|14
TGTGCCAGCAGCTCCCCCGACAGGGACCATGGCTACACCTTC
CASSSPDRDHGYTF
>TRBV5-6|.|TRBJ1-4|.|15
TGTGCCAGCAGCGCCCGACGCGCAGAGGAAGAAAAACTGTTTTTT
CASSARRAEEEKLFF
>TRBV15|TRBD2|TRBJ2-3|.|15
TGTGCCACCAGCAGAGAGCGGGGGGCCGGAGATACGCAGTATTTT
CATSRERGAGDTQYF
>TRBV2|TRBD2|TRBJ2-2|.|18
TGTGCCAGCAGTCCCGCGGGCCTAGCGGGGGGGGTGACCGGGGAGCTGTTTTTT
CASSPAGLAGGVTGELFF
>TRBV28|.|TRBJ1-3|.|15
TGTGCCAGCAGCAAAGGCGGTCTGGCTGGAAACACCATATATTTT
CASSKGGLAGNTIYF
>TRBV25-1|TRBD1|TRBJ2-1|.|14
TGTGCCAGCAGTGAATCGGGACAGAACAATGAGCAGTTCTTC
CASSESGQNNEQFF
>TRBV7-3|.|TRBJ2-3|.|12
TGTGCCAGCAGCTTATCGGGGGGCCCGCAGTATTTT
CASSLSGGPQYF
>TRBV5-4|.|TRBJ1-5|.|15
TGTGCCAGCAGCTCGGATGGGACGGGTAATCAGCCCCAGCATTTT
CASSSDGTGNQPQHF
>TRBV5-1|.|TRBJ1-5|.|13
TGCGCCAGCAGCTTGGAAGGGGACCGGCCCCAGCATTTT
CASSLEGDRPQHF
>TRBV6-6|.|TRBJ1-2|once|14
TGTGCCAGCAGTTCGACAGGACAAGCAAACGGCTACACCTTC
CASSSTGQANGYTF
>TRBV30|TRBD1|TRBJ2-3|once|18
TGTGCCTGGGATCCCGGGACAGGGGGGGGTACTAGCACAGATACGCAGTATTTT
CAWDPGTGGGTSTDTQYF
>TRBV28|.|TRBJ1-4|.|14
TGTGCCAGCAGTTTGCGCCCGGTACAGGAAAAACTGTTTTTT
CASSLRPVQEKLFF
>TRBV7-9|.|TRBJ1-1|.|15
TGTGCCAGCAGCTTAGTCCAGGCTCTGAACACTGAAGCTTTCTTT
CASSLVQALNTEAFF